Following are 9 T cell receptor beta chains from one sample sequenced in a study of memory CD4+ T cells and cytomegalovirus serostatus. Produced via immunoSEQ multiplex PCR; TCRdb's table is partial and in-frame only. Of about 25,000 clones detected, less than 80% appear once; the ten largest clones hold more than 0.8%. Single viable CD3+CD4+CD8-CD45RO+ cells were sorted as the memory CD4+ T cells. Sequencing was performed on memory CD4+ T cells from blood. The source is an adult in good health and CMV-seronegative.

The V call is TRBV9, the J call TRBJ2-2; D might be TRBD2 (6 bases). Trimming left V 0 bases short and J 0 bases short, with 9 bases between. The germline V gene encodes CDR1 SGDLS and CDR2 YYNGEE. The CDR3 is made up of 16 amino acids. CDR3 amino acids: CASSVAGASNTGELFF. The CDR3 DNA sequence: TGTGCCAGCAGCGTAGCGGGAGCCTCGAACACCGGGGAGCTGTTTTTT. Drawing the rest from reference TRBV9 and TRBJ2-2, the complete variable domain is DSGVTQTPKHLITATGQRVTLRCSPRSGDLSVYWYQQSLDQGLQFLIQYYNGEERAKGNILERFSAQQFPDLHSELNLSSLELGDSALYFCASSVAGASNTGELFFGEGSRLTVL.

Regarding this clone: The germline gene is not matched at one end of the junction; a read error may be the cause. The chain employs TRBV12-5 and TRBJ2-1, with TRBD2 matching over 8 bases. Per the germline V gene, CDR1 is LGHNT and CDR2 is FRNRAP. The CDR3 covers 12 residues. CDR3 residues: CASGSGAGEPFF. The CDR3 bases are TGTGCTAGTGGTTCGGGAGCGGGAGAGCCGTTCTTC.

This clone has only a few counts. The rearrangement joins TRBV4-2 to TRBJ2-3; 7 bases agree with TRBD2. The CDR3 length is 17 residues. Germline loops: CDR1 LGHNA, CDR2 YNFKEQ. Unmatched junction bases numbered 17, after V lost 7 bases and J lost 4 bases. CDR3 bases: TGTGCCAGCACCCCAAGAATTACGGGAGGTAGCCCAGATACGCAGTATTTT. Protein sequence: CASTPRITGGSPDTQYF.

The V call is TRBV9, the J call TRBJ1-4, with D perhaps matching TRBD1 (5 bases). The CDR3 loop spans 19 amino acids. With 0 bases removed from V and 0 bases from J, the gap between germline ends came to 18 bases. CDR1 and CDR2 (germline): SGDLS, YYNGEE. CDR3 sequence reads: CASSVAPGYGIATNEKLFF. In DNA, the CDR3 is TGTGCCAGCAGCGTAGCTCCAGGGTACGGAATAGCAACTAATGAAAAACTGTTTTTT.

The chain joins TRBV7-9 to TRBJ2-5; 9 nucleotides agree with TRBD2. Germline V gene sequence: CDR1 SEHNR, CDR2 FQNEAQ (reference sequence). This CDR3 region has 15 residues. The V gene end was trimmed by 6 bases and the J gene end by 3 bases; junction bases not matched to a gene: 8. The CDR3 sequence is CASSSTSSGEETQYF. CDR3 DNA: TGTGCCAGCAGTTCGACTTCTAGCGGGGAAGAGACCCAGTACTTC.

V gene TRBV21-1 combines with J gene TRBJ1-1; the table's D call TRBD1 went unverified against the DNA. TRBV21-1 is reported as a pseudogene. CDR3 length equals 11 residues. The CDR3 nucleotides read TGTGCCAGCACCAGACAGGCTGAAGCTTTCTTT. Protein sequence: CASTRQAEAFF.

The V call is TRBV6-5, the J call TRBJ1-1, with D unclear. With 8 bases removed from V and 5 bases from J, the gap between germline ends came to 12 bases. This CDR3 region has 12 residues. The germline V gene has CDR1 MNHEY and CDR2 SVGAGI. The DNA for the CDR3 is TGTGCCAGCTACAGCTCGGGGACTGAAGCTTTCTTT. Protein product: CASYSSGTEAFF.

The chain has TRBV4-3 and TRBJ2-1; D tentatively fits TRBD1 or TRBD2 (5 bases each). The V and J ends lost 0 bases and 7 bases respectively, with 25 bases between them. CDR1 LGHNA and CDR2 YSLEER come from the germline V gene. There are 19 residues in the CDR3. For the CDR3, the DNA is TGCGCCAGCAGCCAAGATCATCCCTTGACTGCTGGGGGAACTAATGAGCAGTTCTTC. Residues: CASSQDHPLTAGGTNEQFF.

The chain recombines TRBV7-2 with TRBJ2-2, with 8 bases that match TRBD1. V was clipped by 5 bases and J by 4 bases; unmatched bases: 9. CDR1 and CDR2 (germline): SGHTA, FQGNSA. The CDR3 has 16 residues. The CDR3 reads CASSARTGLGTGELFF. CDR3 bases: TGTGCCAGCAGCGCCCGGACAGGGCTGGGCACCGGGGAGCTGTTTTTT.